This T cell receptor beta chain was found in a study of response to subunit inactivated influenza vaccine. Findings of the study overall: The authors suggested that every seasonal influenza vaccination recruits few new T cells.

CDR1 and CDR2 from the germline V gene are MNHNS and SASEGT. V was clipped by 3 bases and J by 3 bases, with 9 bases between them. CDR3 length: 13 amino acids. TCRdb passed the RT-PCR reads through MiXCR, listing each CDR3 protein once. This sample yields hundreds of thousands of distinct CDR3 sequences, of which 14% are seen a single time; 7.6% belongs to the top ten. Comments on this clonotype: Its antigen is as yet unknown.

The chain is built from TRBV6-1 and TRBJ2-7, with D possibly TRBD1 on 6 matching bases. The sample consisted of PBMCs from blood, taken 14 days before vaccination. The clonotype comes from a man aged 50 or older who received an inactivated influenza vaccine. The CDR3 region has the DNA TGTGCCAGCAGTGACAGGACAGTCTACGAGCAGTACTTC. This codes for CASSDRTVYEQYF.